This TCR beta chain came from a study of T cells expressing NK-cell markers. Study in general: HCMV seropositivity characterized seven of the eight sequenced donors, and seronegativity one. General study results and limits: As a fraction of CD8+ T cells, dominant NKG2C+ clonotypes reached roughly 1.0-7.5% in 5 to 7 donors. The CD3+CD56-NKG2C+ fraction was also led by these clonotypes in a handful of donors.

Researchers built TCR beta cDNA using 5'RACE template switching with UMIs. TCRdb reanalyzed the 5' RACE reads and collapses them to one entry per CDR3 protein, without DNA. The repertoire table contains 550,000 to 600,000 distinct CDR3 sequences. CDR1 KGHDR and CDR2 SFDVKD come from the germline V gene. The CDR3 is 15 residues long. In the case of this clonotype: Its antigen is unknown.

The clonotype was recovered from a young man in good health. The sequencing sample was made of blood T cells: a sorted CD56 or NKG2C T cell subset, CD4+ or CD8+ T cells, or bulk PBMC T cells (not recorded which). The chain has TRBV24-1 and TRBJ2-7; the D gene TCRdb calls, TRBD2, cannot be checked with no DNA. CDR3 region: CATSDVAGGVYEQYF.